A selection of T cell receptor beta chains follows, all from one sample in a study of shared clonotypes between healthy human individuals. Profiling relied on immunoSEQ multiplex PCR, and the TCRdb table lists in-frame clones only, not all of them. The sample yields 2 million or so clones, just under 95% seen once. The sequenced sample consisted of naive CD8+ T cells sorted from blood. These receptors all stem from a man aged 18 to 29 in good health. The CDR3 runs from the conserved cysteine through the conserved F or W. Fields, in order: D gene, J gene, V gene, CDR3 length, CDR3 DNA, CDR3 protein. D genes are given only for firm matches.

NA,TRBJ1-5,TRBV7-9,14,TGTGCCAGCAGCCCAGAACAGAGTAATCAGCCCCAGCATTTT,CASSPEQSNQPQHF
TRBD2,TRBJ2-7,TRBV27,15,TGTGCCAGCAGTTTTATGGGACTAGCTTCCTACGAGCAGTACTTC,CASSFMGLASYEQYF
NA,TRBJ1-6,TRBV5-4,19,TGTGCCAGCAGCTTGGGTCCAGGGCAAGCGGATGGCTATAATTCACCCCTCCACTTT,CASSLGPGQADGYNSPLHF
NA,TRBJ2-1,TRBV30,11,TGTGCCTGGAGTGAGGCTGGTGAGCAGTTCTTC,CAWSEAGEQFF
NA,TRBJ1-6,TRBV4-1,17,TGCGCCAGCAGCCAAGCCGGCGGGCCAGGAGTAAATTCACCCCTCCACTTT,CASSQAGGPGVNSPLHF
NA,TRBJ1-5,TRBV28,13,TGTGCCAGCTTTGACGTAGGACATCAGCCCCAGCATTTT,CASFDVGHQPQHF
NA,TRBJ2-1,TRBV9,16,TGTGCCAGCAGCGTAGAGAGGCAGGGGTATTACAATGAGCAGTTCTTC,CASSVERQGYYNEQFF
NA,TRBJ2-5,TRBV27,14,TGTGCCAGCAGTGCCGGGACAAACGAAGAGACCCAGTACTTC,CASSAGTNEETQYF
NA,TRBJ2-3,TRBV27,14,TGTGCCAGCAGTTCCCCCGATAGCACAGATACGCAGTATTTT,CASSSPDSTDTQYF
NA,TRBJ2-7,TRBV27,14,TGTGCCAGCAGTTTTTTACAGAGCTCCTACGAGCAGTACTTC,CASSFLQSSYEQYF
TRBD1,TRBJ1-2,TRBV4-1,14,TGCGCCAGCAGCCAAACGACAGGGTACTATGGCTACACCTTC,CASSQTTGYYGYTF
NA,TRBJ1-1,TRBV9,15,TGTGCCAGCAGCGTAGGGGCGGAGCTGAACACTGAAGCTTTCTTT,CASSVGAELNTEAFF
NA,TRBJ2-7,TRBV4-1,14,TGCGCCAGCAGCCAAGATGACACATTCTACGAGCAGTACTTC,CASSQDDTFYEQYF
NA,TRBJ2-7,TRBV28,13,TGTGCCAGCAGTTTAGGGGTTGGCAGCGAGCAGTACTTC,CASSLGVGSEQYF